Included here is one T cell receptor beta chain sequence, with context. This clonotype was recorded at least ten times. What antigen it recognizes has not been identified. Base qualities are not at hand, and no much larger clone is one base apart. The sample is drawn from a study of regulatory T cells in long-lasting Graves disease (dated by TCRdb to 2020 to 2023). The study in broad terms: Antithyroid drugs had been taken for less than 3 months by newly diagnosed Graves' disease patients. Persistent Graves' disease patients were compared with newly diagnosed Graves' disease patients by peripheral blood TCR sequencing and RNA sequencing. The study took place in China and was registered as a clinical trial. A total of about 33 samples underwent TCR sequencing, from about 13 patients with persistent Graves' disease and 20 or so patients with newly diagnosed Graves' disease. Summary of the overall study and its limitations: The study examined only peripheral blood because the primary lesion, thyroid tissue, could not be accessed. Sequencing and analysis were limited to the TCR beta chain. TRBV28, TRBJ1-2 and TRBJ2-5 were preferentially used in persistent disease, while TRBV20-1 and TRBJ2-1 were favored in newly diagnosed disease. More public clonotypes were shared among persistent patients (over 2,500) than among newly diagnosed patients (approximately 1,000). The small sample size was acknowledged by the authors as a limitation that may reduce accuracy. Lower TCR Shannon entropy and fewer highly expanded clones were observed in persistent Graves' disease patients than in newly diagnosed patients, which suggested clonal expansion.

In the germline V gene, CDR1 corresponds to MDHEN and CDR2 to SYDVKM. From the cysteine up to the phenylalanine, the CDR3 has a length of 15 residues. Just the 45-base CDR3 DNA is kept, in frame starting at base 1. Clipping removes 5 bases from V and 4 bases from J, with 7 as the unmatched junction base count. The method behind the library was multiplex PCR. These reads were obtained on an Illumina HiSeq 4000. CDR3 regions were amplified by Arm-PCR with iRepertoire HTBI primers to construct TCR beta libraries. PCR products were gel purified before sequencing. The source study handled its data this way. Gene usage analysis of CDR3 amino acid clonotypes used the approximately 62 TRBV and some 13 TRBJ segments found across samples. Filtered high-quality paired reads were merged into contigs using COPE and FqMerger. BLAST was used to align contigs to the IMGT TRBV, TRBD and TRBJ reference genes, and CDR3 was defined following IMGT. Clonotypes above 0.1% frequency were classified as highly expanded clones. Shannon entropy served as the measure of repertoire diversity, while the Gini coefficient captured V-J evenness. A clonotype was considered public if more than one individual shared it. TCRdb reanalyzed the raw reads on its own, using fastp at Q25 for trimming and MiXCR for clone calling, and kept in-frame beta chains. Rows matching on CDR3 protein sequence are summarized as one entry with the most common DNA and genes. The V and J calls come from TCRdb's annotation, not from the publication. In this sample the table shows approximately 350,000 distinct CDR3 sequences, about a sixth of which occur a single time. Jointly, the top ten make up 30% of the sample.

The meaning of the sample's time point label: newly diagnosed GD, antithyroid drugs for less than 3 months. RNA was extracted from PBMCs in TRIzol for both TCR sequencing and RNA sequencing. The diagnosis of Graves' disease followed American Thyroid Association guidelines. The patients came from an endocrinology department in Xi'an, China. From each patient, approximately 9.9 milliliters of peripheral blood was collected into an EDTA anticoagulant tube. Ficoll Paque Plus density gradient separation was used to isolate PBMCs, and no further T cell sorting was done. An Agilent 2100 Bioanalyzer and agarose gel were used to assess RNA quality, and a NanoDrop 2000 was used to measure RNA concentration. These data are also associated with another study on T cells in Graves' hyperthyroidism and ophthalmopathy. The second study also describes: Stable Graves' hyperthyroidism was defined as no progression to ophthalmopathy during 18 months of follow-up. The hyperthyroidism patients were between 18 and 65 years old and newly diagnosed, with a disease duration of less than 2 months. The study excluded patients with uncontrolled infections, other autoimmune diseases, pregnancy or lactation. Diagnoses were based on clinical symptoms, serum thyroxine and TRAb, thyroid ultrasound and orbital computed tomography. The TCR CDR3 was subjected to a first round of RT-PCR using the HTBI primer set and the Qiagen OneStep RT-PCR kit. Most expanded thyroid clonotypes (frequency above 0.001) were also detected in blood, a finding suggesting that blood repertoires may reflect thyroid immune responses. In cross-validation, a model built on a 13 V-J signature told ophthalmopathy apart from stable hyperthyroidism with approximately 90% sensitivity and 81% to 82% specificity, and in testing the same model reached 80%/75%. During validation, the model predicted progression to ophthalmopathy a median of about 5.9 months ahead of onset, with around 71% sensitivity and 72.22% specificity. To identify distinguishing TCR V-J signatures, a discovery cohort of 90 to 100 patients was used, comprising under 45 with Graves' ophthalmopathy and 57 with stable Graves' hyperthyroidism. Prospective prediction of ophthalmopathy was tested in an independent validation cohort of 18 hyperthyroidism patients and 15 to 17 patients who later progressed to ophthalmopathy. For training and testing, the 100 or so patients in the discovery cohort were randomly divided in a 7:3 ratio. In addition, the study compared T-cell repertoires in thyroid tissue and in blood from six Graves' hyperthyroidism patients. After sampling, hyperthyroidism patients received methimazole starting at 30 mg daily, and ophthalmopathy patients received high-dose intravenous methylprednisolone. Libraries were constructed in a second round of multiplex PCR, after which size selection and purification were carried out. Paired-end sequencing of the libraries was performed with 100 bp reads on an Illumina HiSeq2000. SOAPnuke was used to process the raw data, with reads discarded if the reads contained adapters or uncalled bases, had a mean Phred below 15, or lacked an exact constant-primer or identifier match. High-quality paired reads were merged with COPE v1.2.5, and unique nucleotide sequences were defined as clonotypes. MiTCR v1.1 was used to align the clonotypes against IMGT TRBV, TRBD and TRBJ reference segments. Only V-J combinations with frequency above 0.0001, covering about 99% of repertoires, were analysed. A TCS score was defined as the ratio of F50 (clonal expansion) to E x V (chaos), with BLOSUM62-based TCRdist applied between CDR3 peptides within each V-J. Welch's t-statistics and random forest reduced just over 500 V-J features to roughly 13, which were used in a naive Bayes classifier (R e1071). No statistical method was used to set the sample size in advance, and investigators knew the group allocation. TCR Vbeta CDR3 sequencing of roughly 140 peripheral blood samples (under 45 ophthalmopathy, 75 or so hyperthyroidism and some 17 progressor patients) is reported in the paper.

This TCR derives from a man aged 35 to 55 with Graves disease. Donor details come from another sample of the same person, matched by shared clones. The rearranged segments are TRBV28 and TRBJ2-3, and 9 junctional nucleotides match TRBD2. Specimen: peripheral blood mononuclear cells (PBMCs), collected at new diagnosis, from a patient treated with antithyroid drugs. The CDR3 is CASSQVRGGPDTQYF. The nucleotide sequence is TGTGCCAGCAGTCAAGTGCGGGGGGGTCCAGATACGCAGTATTTT.